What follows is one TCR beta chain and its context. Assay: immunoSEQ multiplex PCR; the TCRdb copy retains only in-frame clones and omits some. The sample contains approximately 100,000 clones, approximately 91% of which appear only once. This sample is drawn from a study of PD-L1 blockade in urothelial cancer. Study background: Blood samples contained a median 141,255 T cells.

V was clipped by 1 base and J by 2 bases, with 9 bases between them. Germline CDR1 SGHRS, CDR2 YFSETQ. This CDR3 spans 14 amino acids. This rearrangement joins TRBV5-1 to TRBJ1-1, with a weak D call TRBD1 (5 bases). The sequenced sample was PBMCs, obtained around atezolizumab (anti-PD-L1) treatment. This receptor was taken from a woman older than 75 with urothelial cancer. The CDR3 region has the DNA TGCGCCAGCAGCTTGATTGACAGTAACACTGAAGCTTTCTTT. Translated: CASSLIDSNTEAFF.